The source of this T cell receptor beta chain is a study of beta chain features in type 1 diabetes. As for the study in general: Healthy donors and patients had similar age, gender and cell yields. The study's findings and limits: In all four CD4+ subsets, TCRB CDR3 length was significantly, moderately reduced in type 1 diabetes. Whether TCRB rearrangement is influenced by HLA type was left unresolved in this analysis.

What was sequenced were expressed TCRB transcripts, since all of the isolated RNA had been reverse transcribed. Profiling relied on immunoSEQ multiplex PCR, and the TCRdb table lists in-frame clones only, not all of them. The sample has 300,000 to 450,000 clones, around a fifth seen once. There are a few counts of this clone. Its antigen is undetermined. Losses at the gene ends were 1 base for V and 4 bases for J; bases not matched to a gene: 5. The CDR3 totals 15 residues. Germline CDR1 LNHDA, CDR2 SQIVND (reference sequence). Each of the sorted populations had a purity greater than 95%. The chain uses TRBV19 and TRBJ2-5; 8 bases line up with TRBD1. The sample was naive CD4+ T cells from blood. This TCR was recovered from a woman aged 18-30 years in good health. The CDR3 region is CASSIAGGSGETQYF. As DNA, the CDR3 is TGTGCCAGTAGTATAGCAGGGGGCAGTGGAGAGACCCAGTACTTC.